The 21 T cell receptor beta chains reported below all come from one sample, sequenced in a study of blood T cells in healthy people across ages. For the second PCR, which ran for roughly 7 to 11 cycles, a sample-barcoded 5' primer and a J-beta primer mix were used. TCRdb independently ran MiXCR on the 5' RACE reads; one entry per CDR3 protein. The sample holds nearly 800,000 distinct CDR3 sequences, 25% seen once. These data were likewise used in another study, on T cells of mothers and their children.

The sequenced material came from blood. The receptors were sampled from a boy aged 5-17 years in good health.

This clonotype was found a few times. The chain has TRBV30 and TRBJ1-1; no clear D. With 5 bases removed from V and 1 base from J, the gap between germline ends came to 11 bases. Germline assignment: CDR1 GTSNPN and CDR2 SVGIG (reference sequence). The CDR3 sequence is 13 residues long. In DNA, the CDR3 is TGTGCCTGGGCACTGGTTACGAACACTGAAGCTTTCTTT. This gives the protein CAWALVTNTEAFF.

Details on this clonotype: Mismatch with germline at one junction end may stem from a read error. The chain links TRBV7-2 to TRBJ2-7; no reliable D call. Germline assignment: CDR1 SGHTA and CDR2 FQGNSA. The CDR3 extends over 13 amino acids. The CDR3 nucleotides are TGTGCCAGTAGCTTAGAGCCCTTGGTCGAGCAGTACTTC. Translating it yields CASSLEPLVEQYF.

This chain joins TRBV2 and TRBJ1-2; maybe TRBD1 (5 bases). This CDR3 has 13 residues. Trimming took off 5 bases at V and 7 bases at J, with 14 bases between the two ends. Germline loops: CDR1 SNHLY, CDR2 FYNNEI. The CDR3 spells CASSNRRDSGYTF. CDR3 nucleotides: TGTGCCAGCAGTAACAGGCGGGACTCTGGCTACACCTTC.

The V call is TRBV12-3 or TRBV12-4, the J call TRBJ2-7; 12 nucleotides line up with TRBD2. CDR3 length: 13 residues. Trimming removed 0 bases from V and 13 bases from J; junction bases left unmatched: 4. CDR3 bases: TGTGCCAGCAGTTTAGCGGGGACTAGCGGGTTATACTTC. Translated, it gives CASSLAGTSGLYF.

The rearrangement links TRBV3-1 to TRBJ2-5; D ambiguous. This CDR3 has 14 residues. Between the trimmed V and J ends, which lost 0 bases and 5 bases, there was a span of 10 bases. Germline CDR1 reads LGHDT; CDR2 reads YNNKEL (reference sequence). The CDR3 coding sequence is TGTGCCAGCAGCCAAGATCGAGTGAGGGAGACCCAGTACTTC. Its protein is CASSQDRVRETQYF.

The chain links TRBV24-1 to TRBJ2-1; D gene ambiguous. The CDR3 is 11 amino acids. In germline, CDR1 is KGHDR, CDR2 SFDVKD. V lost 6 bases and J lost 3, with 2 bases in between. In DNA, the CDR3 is TGTGCCACCAGTAACTACAATGAGCAGTTCTTC. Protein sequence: CATSNYNEQFF.

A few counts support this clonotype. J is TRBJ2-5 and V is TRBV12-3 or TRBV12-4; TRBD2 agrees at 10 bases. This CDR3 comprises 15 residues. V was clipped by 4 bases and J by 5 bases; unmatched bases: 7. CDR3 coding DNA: TGTGCCAGCAGTTGGGACCTAGCGGGAGCGGAGACCCAGTACTTC. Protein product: CASSWDLAGAETQYF.

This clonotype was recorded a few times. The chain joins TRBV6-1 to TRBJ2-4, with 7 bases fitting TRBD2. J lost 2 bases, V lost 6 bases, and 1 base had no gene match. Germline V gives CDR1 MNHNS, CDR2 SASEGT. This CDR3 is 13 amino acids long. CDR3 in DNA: TGTGCCAGCAGGCGGGGGTCCAAAAACATTCAGTACTTC. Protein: CASRRGSKNIQYF.

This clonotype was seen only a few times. The CDR3: CASSPQTDYHEQFF. The CDR3 DNA sequence: TGTGCCAGCTCACCCCAAACGGACTATCATGAGCAGTTCTTC. The genes are TRBV18 and TRBJ2-1; D might be TRBD2 (6 bases). The CDR3 has 14 residues. V was trimmed by 3 bases and J by 8 bases, leaving 14 bases between them. The germline V gene has CDR1 KGHSH and CDR2 LQKENI.

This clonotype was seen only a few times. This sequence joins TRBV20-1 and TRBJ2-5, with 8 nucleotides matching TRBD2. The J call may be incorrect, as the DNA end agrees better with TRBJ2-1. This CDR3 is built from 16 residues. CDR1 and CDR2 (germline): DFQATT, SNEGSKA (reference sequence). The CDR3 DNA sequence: TGCAGTGCGACCCCCTCGACTAGCGTCTCCTACAATGAGCAGTTCTTC. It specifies CSATPSTSVSYNEQFF.

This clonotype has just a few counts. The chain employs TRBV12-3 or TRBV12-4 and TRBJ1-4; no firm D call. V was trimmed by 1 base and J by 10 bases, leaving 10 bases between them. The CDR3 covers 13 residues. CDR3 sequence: CASSLEEGVKLFF. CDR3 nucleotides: TGTGCCAGCAGTTTAGAGGAGGGCGTAAAACTGTTTTTT.

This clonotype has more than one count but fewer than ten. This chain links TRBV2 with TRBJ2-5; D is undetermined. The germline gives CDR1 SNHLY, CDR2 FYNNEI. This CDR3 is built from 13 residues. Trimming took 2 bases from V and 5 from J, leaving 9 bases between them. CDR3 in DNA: TGTGCCAGCAGTGAATCACGTCGGGAGACCCAGTACTTC. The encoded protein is CASSESRRETQYF.

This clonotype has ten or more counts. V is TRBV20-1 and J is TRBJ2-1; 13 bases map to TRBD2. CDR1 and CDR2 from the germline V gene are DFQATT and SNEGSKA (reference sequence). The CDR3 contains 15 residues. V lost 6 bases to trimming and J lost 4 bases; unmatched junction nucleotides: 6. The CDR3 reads CSAQPTSGRYNEQFF. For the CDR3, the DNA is TGCAGTGCACAGCCGACTAGCGGGAGGTACAATGAGCAGTTCTTC.

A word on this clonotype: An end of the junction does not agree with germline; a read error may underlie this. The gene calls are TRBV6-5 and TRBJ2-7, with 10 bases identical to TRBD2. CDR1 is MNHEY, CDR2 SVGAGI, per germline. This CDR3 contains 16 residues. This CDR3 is CASHIRGTSASYEQYF. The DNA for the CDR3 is TGTGCCAGCCACATCAGGGGGACTAGCGCTTCCTATGAGCAGTACTTC.

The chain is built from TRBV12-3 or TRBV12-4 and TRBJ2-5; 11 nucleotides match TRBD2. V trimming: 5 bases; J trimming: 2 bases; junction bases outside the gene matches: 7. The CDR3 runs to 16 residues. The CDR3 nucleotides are TGTGCCAGCAGTGGTAGGACTAGCGGGCCACAAGAGACCCAGTACTTC. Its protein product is CASSGRTSGPQETQYF.

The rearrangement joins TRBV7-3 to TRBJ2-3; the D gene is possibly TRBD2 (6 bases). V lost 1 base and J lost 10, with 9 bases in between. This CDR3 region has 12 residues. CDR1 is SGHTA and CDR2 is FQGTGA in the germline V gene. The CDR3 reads CASSLSGGSQYF. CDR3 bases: TGTGCCAGCAGCTTAAGCGGAGGGTCGCAGTATTTT.

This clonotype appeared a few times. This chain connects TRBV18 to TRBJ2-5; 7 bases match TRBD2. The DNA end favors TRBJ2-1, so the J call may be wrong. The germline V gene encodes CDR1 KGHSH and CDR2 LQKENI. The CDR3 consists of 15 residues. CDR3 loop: CASSAGTTLYNEQFF. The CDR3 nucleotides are TGTGCCAGCTCGGCAGGGACTACCCTCTACAATGAGCAGTTCTTC.

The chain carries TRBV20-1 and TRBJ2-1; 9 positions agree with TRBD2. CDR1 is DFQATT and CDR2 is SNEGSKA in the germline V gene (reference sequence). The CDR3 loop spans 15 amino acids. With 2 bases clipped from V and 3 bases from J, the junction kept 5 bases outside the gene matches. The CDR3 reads CSARTSGGNYNEQFF. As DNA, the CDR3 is TGCAGTGCTAGAACCAGCGGGGGGAACTACAATGAGCAGTTCTTC.

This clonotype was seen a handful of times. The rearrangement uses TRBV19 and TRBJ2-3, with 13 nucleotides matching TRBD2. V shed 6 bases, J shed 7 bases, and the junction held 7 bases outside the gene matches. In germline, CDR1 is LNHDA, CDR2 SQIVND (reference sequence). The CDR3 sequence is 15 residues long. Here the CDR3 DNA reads TGTGCCAGTAGCCGACTAGCGGGAGGTGCTAATACGCAGTATTTT. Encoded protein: CASSRLAGGANTQYF.

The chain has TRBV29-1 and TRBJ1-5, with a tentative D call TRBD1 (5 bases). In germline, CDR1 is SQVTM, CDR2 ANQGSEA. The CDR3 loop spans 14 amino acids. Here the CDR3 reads CSVNQGGKNQPQHF. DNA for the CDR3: TGCAGTGTGAACCAGGGTGGTAAAAATCAGCCCCAGCATTTT.

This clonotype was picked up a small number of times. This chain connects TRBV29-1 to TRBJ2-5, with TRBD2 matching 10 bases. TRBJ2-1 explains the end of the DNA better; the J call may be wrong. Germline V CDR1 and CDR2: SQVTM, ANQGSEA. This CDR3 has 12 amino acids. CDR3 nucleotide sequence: TGCAGCGAGCGGGAGGGGGGCAATGAGCAGTTCTTC. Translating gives CSEREGGNEQFF.